The 16 T cell receptor beta chains given below trace back to one sample, sequenced in a study of cytomegalovirus exposure and HLA in healthy donors. A multiplex PCR was run with 60 Vbeta primers and 13 Jbeta primers. Clones were read by immunoSEQ multiplex PCR, and TCRdb kept only the in-frame ones, dropping some. The sample yields about 150,000 clones, over 65% seen once. The specimen was PBMCs. These receptor sequences come from a man in his late teens or twenties in good health and CMV-seropositive.

Only one count was recorded for this clone. V gene TRBV5-1 combines with J gene TRBJ2-7; possibly TRBD1 for D (5 bases). CDR1 SGHRS and CDR2 YFSETQ come from the germline V gene. The CDR3 sequence is 13 residues long. Trimming shortened V by 2 bases and J by 0 bases, and 6 bases separated the two germline ends. The CDR3 here is CASSFQGSYEQYF. The CDR3 nucleotides are TGCGCCAGCAGCTTTCAGGGCTCCTACGAGCAGTACTTC.

J is TRBJ2-2 and V is TRBV4-3; D perhaps matches TRBD2 (6 bases). The V gene's germline CDR1 is LGHNA and CDR2 YSLEER. The CDR3 runs to 17 residues. Between the trimmed V and J ends, which lost 11 bases and 4 bases, there was a span of 26 bases. Here the CDR3 DNA reads TGCGCCCCAGTGAACGGTCGAGGGGAGGTATCCACCGGGGAGCTGTTTTTT. It codes for CAPVNGRGEVSTGELFF.

This clone was detected only once. This sequence joins TRBV4-3 and TRBJ2-7; maybe TRBD1 (7 bases). V dropped 0 bases and J dropped 0 bases, with 9 bases sitting between them. The CDR3 is 15 amino acids. Germline V gene lookup returns CDR1 LGHNA and CDR2 YSLEER. This chain's CDR3 is CASSQDQGGSYEQYF. CDR3 nucleotide sequence: TGCGCCAGCAGCCAAGACCAGGGGGGCTCCTACGAGCAGTACTTC.

This clone is a singleton in its sample. The rearrangement uses TRBV6-5 and TRBJ1-2, with 7 bases identical to TRBD1. The CDR3 extends over 15 amino acids. Per germline, CDR1 MNHEY and CDR2 SVGAGI. The ends lost 2 bases at V and 7 bases at J; junction bases unmatched: 10. The CDR3 DNA reads TGTGCCAGCAGTTACGAGTTCAGGGGGGCGCTTGGCTACACCTTC. This encodes CASSYEFRGALGYTF.

The genes are TRBV28 and TRBJ2-2; D ambiguous. The germline V gene encodes CDR1 MDHEN and CDR2 SYDVKM. Trimming removed 2 bases from V and 1 base from J, with 11 bases in between. The CDR3 extends over 16 amino acids. CDR3 DNA: TGTGCCAGCAGTTTACATCCGCAGATGAACACCGGGGAGCTGTTTTTT. Residues: CASSLHPQMNTGELFF.

The chain carries TRBV6-1 and TRBJ2-3; 7 bases agree with TRBD1. CDR1 and CDR2 (germline): MNHNS, SASEGT. The CDR3 runs to 13 residues. The V and J ends lost 8 bases and 6 bases, in that order; junction bases with no gene match: 8. The CDR3 here is CASLDRVWDTQYF. For the CDR3, the DNA is TGTGCCAGCCTAGACAGGGTTTGGGATACGCAGTATTTT.

This clone was seen a single time. V gene TRBV2 combines with J gene TRBJ2-1; 11 bases map to TRBD2. Germline loops: CDR1 SNHLY, CDR2 FYNNEI. This CDR3 spans 15 amino acids. The V and J ends lost 5 bases and 7 bases, in that order; junction bases with no gene match: 7. This chain's CDR3 is CASSRLGLADNEQFF. The CDR3 DNA follows: TGTGCCAGCAGTCGATTGGGACTAGCGGATAATGAGCAGTTCTTC.

The gene calls are TRBV11-2 and TRBJ2-1, with 7 bases matching TRBD2. CDR3 size: 13 residues. Trimming removed 6 bases from V and 5 bases from J; junction bases left unmatched: 4. The germline V gene encodes CDR1 SGHAT and CDR2 FQNNGV. The CDR3 DNA reads as TGTGCCAGCAGGTATGGGGGGGACAATGAGCAGTTCTTC. It translates to CASRYGGDNEQFF.

The chain uses TRBV27 and TRBJ1-5; D is possibly TRBD1 (6 bases). Germline assignment: CDR1 MNHEY and CDR2 SMNVEV (reference sequence). V dropped 4 bases and J dropped 3 bases, with 16 bases sitting between them. The CDR3 totals 16 residues. In DNA form, the CDR3 reads TGTGCCAGCAGTTCGTACCCACAGGGTCCCAATCAGCCCCAGCATTTT. Its translation is CASSSYPQGPNQPQHF.

CDR3 in DNA: TGTGCCACCAGCAGAGAGGGACTAGGGGGGTACAATGAGCAGTTCTTC. It yields the protein CATSREGLGGYNEQFF. The gene calls are TRBV15 and TRBJ2-1, with 8 bases identical to TRBD2. Trimming removed 0 bases from V and 4 bases from J; junction bases left unmatched: 5. This CDR3 spans 16 amino acids. The V gene's germline CDR1 is LNHNV and CDR2 YYDKDF (reference sequence). The full variable domain, rest sourced from reference TRBV15 and TRBJ2-1, is DAMVIQNPRYQVTQFGKPVTLSCSQTLNHNVMYWYQQKSSQAPKLLFHYYDKDFNNEADTPDNFQSRRPNTSFCFLDIRSPGLGDTAMYLCATSREGLGGYNEQFFGPGTRLTVL.

The rearrangement links TRBV6-6 to TRBJ1-5; D perhaps matches TRBD1 (5 bases). The V gene lost 6 bases and the J gene lost 11 bases, with 17 bases spanning the gap. The germline gives CDR1 MNHNY, CDR2 SVGAGI (reference sequence). CDR3 length equals 13 residues. Here the CDR3 DNA reads TGTGCCAGCAGGGGCCAGGGTATTAAGACCCAGCATTTT. Residues: CASRGQGIKTQHF.

This rearrangement joins TRBV7-8 to TRBJ2-1; 7 bases map to TRBD2. This CDR3 has 14 amino acids. The germline V gene has CDR1 SGHVS and CDR2 FQNEAQ. V trimming: 5 bases; J trimming: 6 bases; junction bases outside the gene matches: 7. For the CDR3, the DNA is TGTGCCAGCAGCCCACGGACTAGTAGCAATGAGCAGTTCTTC. Translated: CASSPRTSSNEQFF.

The chain recombines TRBV10-3 with TRBJ1-4; TRBD1 aligns across 9 bases. The CDR3 spans 12 residues. Germline values: CDR1 ENHRY, CDR2 SYGVKD. V lost 10 bases to trimming and J lost 5 bases; unmatched junction nucleotides: 2. The CDR3 loop reads CATGTGNEKLFF. The CDR3 DNA sequence: TGTGCCACCGGGACAGGGAATGAAAAACTGTTTTTT.

V and J are TRBV28 and TRBJ1-1; no clear D. This CDR3 is built from 11 residues. The germline V gene has CDR1 MDHEN and CDR2 SYDVKM. The V gene lost 7 bases and the J gene lost 8 bases, with 11 bases spanning the gap. CDR3 protein: CASIGGWEAFF. DNA of the CDR3: TGTGCCAGCATCGGCGGTTGGGAAGCTTTCTTT.

This clone was observed a single time. The chain employs TRBV16 and TRBJ2-7, with no clear D. The germline CDR1 and CDR2 sequences are KGHSY and FQNENV. Trimming left V 0 bases short and J 6 bases short, with 9 bases between. There are 13 residues in the CDR3. The CDR3: CASSQSGLGEQYF. CDR3 bases: TGTGCCAGCAGCCAATCCGGGTTAGGCGAGCAGTACTTC.

This chain joins TRBV5-1 and TRBJ2-1; the match to TRBD2 covers 7 bases. CDR1 is SGHRS, CDR2 YFSETQ, per germline. Losses at the gene ends were 6 bases for V and 5 bases for J; bases not matched to a gene: 14. The CDR3 length is 16 residues. This chain's CDR3 is CASTKAHAGVNNEQFF. DNA of the CDR3: TGCGCCAGCACTAAGGCCCACGCGGGAGTGAACAATGAGCAGTTCTTC. The complete variable domain, with remaining parts taken from reference TRBV5-1 and TRBJ2-1, reads KAGVTQTPRYLIKTRGQQVTLSCSPISGHRSVSWYQQTPGQGLQFLFEYFSETQRNKGNFPGRFSGRQFSNSRSEMNVSTLELGDSALYLCASTKAHAGVNNEQFFGPGTRLTVL.